The 32 T cell receptor beta chains reported below all come from one sample, sequenced in a study of long-term antiretroviral therapy in people with HIV. Version v3.0 of the immunoSEQ assay ran at survey level. The repertoire was sequenced with immunoSEQ multiplex PCR; TCRdb's copy has only in-frame clones and lacks some. This table has roughly 20,000 clones, approximately 80% appearing once. The specimen was unsorted PBMCs, collected 0.2 years after starting antiretroviral therapy. The receptors come from a woman in her thirties or forties with HIV.

This chain connects TRBV11-2 to TRBJ2-2; D not certain. Deletions cut 3 bases from V and 5 bases from J, with 10 bases between. The CDR3 loop spans 14 amino acids. Germline values: CDR1 SGHAT, CDR2 FQNNGV. The CDR3 DNA sequence: TGTGCCAGCAGCTTTAGTGAAGGAACCGGGGAGCTGTTTTTT. Its protein is CASSFSEGTGELFF. Using reference TRBV11-2 and TRBJ2-2 for the parts outside the CDR3, the full variable domain is EAGVAQSPRYKIIEKRQSVAFWCNPISGHATLYWYQQILGQGPKLLIQFQNNGVVDDSQLPKDRFSAERLKGVDSTLKIQPAKLEDSAVYLCASSFSEGTGELFFGEGSRLTVL.

This chain links TRBV18 with TRBJ2-5, with D tentatively TRBD1 or TRBD2 (5 bases each). This CDR3 comprises 14 residues. Deletions cut 6 bases from V and 9 bases from J, with 20 bases between. Germline V CDR1 and CDR2: KGHSH, LQKENI. In DNA, the CDR3 is TGTGCCAGCTCCGCTGGGACGGAACGCCCGCCCCAGTACTTC. It codes for CASSAGTERPPQYF.

This CDR3 reads CASSRRLIDTQYF. As DNA, the CDR3 is TGTGCCAGCAGCCGACGACTAATAGATACGCAGTATTTT. This sequence joins TRBV7-2 and TRBJ2-3, with D possibly matching TRBD2 (5 bases). The CDR3 sequence is 13 residues long. The V and J ends lost 5 bases and 5 bases respectively, with 11 bases between them. The germline V gene has CDR1 SGHTA and CDR2 FQGNSA. The full variable domain, its missing parts supplied by reference TRBV7-2 and TRBJ2-3, is GAGVSQSPSNKVTEKGKDVELRCDPISGHTALYWYRQSLGQGLEFLIYFQGNSAPDKSGLPSDRFSAERTGGSVSTLTIQRTQQEDSAVYLCASSRRLIDTQYFGPGTRLTVL.

The chain has TRBV4-1 and TRBJ2-7, with a weak D call TRBD1 (6 bases). Germline assignment: CDR1 MGHRA and CDR2 YSYEKL. V lost 1 base and J lost 3, with 13 bases in between. The CDR3 is 15 residues long. CDR3 in amino acids: CASSQGPGVGYEQYF. CDR3 nucleotides: TGCGCCAGCAGCCAAGGGCCAGGGGTTGGCTACGAGCAGTACTTC.

The genes are TRBV27 and TRBJ2-5; TRBD2 is a possible D gene (6 bases). Germline CDR1 is MNHEY and CDR2 is SMNVEV (reference sequence). The ends were cut back, 4 bases at V and 5 bases at J, with 11 bases in the middle. CDR3 length: 13 residues. CDR3 coding DNA: TGTGCCAGCAGTTACGGTGGGGGGGAGACCCAGTACTTC. It codes for CASSYGGGETQYF.

This sequence joins TRBV5-4 and TRBJ1-3; TRBD1 matches 7 bases. The trim removed 4 bases at V and 1 base at J, leaving 11 bases unmatched. This CDR3 has 17 residues. Germline CDR1 SGHNT, CDR2 YYREEE (reference sequence). The CDR3 is CASSPSGGRGSGNTIYF. The CDR3 nucleotides read TGTGCCAGCAGCCCATCAGGGGGGCGAGGATCTGGAAACACCATATATTTT. Based on the CDR3 plus reference TRBV5-4 and TRBJ1-3, the full variable domain is ETGVTQSPTHLIKTRGQQVTLRCSSQSGHNTVSWYQQALGQGPQFIFQYYREEENGRGNFPPRFSGLQFPNYSSELNVNALELDDSALYLCASSPSGGRGSGNTIYFGEGSWLTVV.

This CDR3 reads CASSEPRTFRETQYF. The CDR3 DNA sequence: TGTGCCAGCAGTGAGCCTAGGACTTTTAGGGAGACCCAGTACTTC. The chain is built from TRBV6-1 and TRBJ2-5; the D gene is possibly TRBD2 (5 bases). The V end lost 3 bases, the J end lost 5 bases, and 16 bases lay between the germline ends. Looked up from germline, CDR1 is MNHNS and CDR2 is SASEGT. CDR3 length equals 15 residues.

V gene TRBV30 combines with J gene TRBJ2-7; possible D gene TRBD1, 6 bases. The CDR3 runs 14 residues. Germline CDR1 GTSNPN, CDR2 SVGIG (reference sequence). Trimming took 0 bases from V and 1 from J, leaving 10 bases between them. The CDR3 here is CAWSVEGVSYEQYF. For the CDR3, the DNA is TGTGCCTGGAGTGTCGAGGGGGTTTCCTACGAGCAGTACTTC.

This sequence joins TRBV4-3 and TRBJ1-5, with D unresolved. The CDR3 spans 13 residues. CDR1 is LGHNA and CDR2 is YSLEER in the germline V gene. Trimming left V 0 bases short and J 6 bases short, with 6 bases between. CDR3 nucleotide sequence: TGCGCCAGCAGCCAAGAGTCTGGTCAGCCCCAGCATTTT. This codes for CASSQESGQPQHF.

The rearrangement joins TRBV10-3 to TRBJ2-3; D uncertain. V was pared by 4 bases and J by 1 base, with 6 bases between. CDR1 is ENHRY and CDR2 is SYGVKD in the germline V gene. The CDR3 extends over 13 amino acids. The CDR3 loop is CAISAQGTDTQYF. The CDR3 nucleotides are TGTGCCATCAGTGCCCAGGGCACAGATACGCAGTATTTT.

This clone was seen a few times. V is TRBV5-6 and J is TRBJ2-7; D unclear. Germline values: CDR1 SGHDT, CDR2 YYEEEE. The length of the CDR3 is 13 residues. Trimming cost V 0 bases and J 2 bases, with 6 bases left between them. The DNA of the CDR3 is TGTGCCAGCAGCTTGGGAAGGGCCTACGAGCAGTACTTC. This translates into CASSLGRAYEQYF.

The genes are TRBV5-6 and TRBJ1-5, with D possibly being TRBD1 (6 bases). Germline values: CDR1 SGHDT, CDR2 YYEEEE. The V end lost 4 bases, the J end lost 7 bases, and 15 bases lay between the germline ends. The CDR3 has 14 amino acids. CDR3 sequence (DNA): TGTGCCAGCAGCCTATCACAGGGACAACAGCCCCAGCATTTT. The encoded protein is CASSLSQGQQPQHF.

This chain uses TRBV28 with TRBJ2-7, with 10 bases lining up with TRBD2. This CDR3 has 15 residues. The junction had 4 bases not matched to a gene; V was cut back by 2 bases and J by 3 bases. CDR1 is MDHEN, CDR2 SYDVKM, per germline. The DNA for the CDR3 is TGTGCCAGCAGTTTAGGACTAGCGGAGGTCTACGAGCAGTACTTC. It translates to CASSLGLAEVYEQYF.

The chain recombines TRBV6-6 with TRBJ1-2; TRBD1 agrees at 10 bases. CDR3 size: 14 residues. V was clipped by 7 bases and J by 6 bases; unmatched bases: 8. Germline V lookup: CDR1 MNHNY, CDR2 SVGAGI (reference sequence). CDR3: CASNRDRGGHGYTF. CDR3 DNA: TGTGCCAGCAATCGGGACAGGGGAGGGCATGGCTACACCTTC.

The V gene is TRBV2, the J gene TRBJ1-2, with D unresolved. The CDR3 is 12 residues long. The germline CDR1 and CDR2 sequences are SNHLY and FYNNEI. Trimming took 5 bases from V and 4 from J, leaving 8 bases between them. This chain's CDR3 is CASSQTVYGYTF. CDR3 nucleotide sequence: TGTGCCAGCAGTCAGACGGTCTATGGCTACACCTTC.

The genes are TRBV5-6 and TRBJ2-2, with 8 bases lining up with TRBD1. Germline lookup yields CDR1 SGHDT and CDR2 YYEEEE. This CDR3 is 15 amino acids long. V lost 2 bases, J lost 1 base, and 1 base stayed unmatched. In DNA form, the CDR3 reads TGTGCCAGCAGCTTCGGGACAGGGAACACCGGGGAGCTGTTTTTT. It specifies CASSFGTGNTGELFF. The full variable domain, rest sourced from reference TRBV5-6 and TRBJ2-2, is DAGVTQSPTHLIKTRGQQVTLRCSPKSGHDTVSWYQQALGQGPQFIFQYYEEEERQRGNFPDRFSGHQFPNYSSELNVNALLLGDSALYLCASSFGTGNTGELFFGEGSRLTVL.

The chain combines TRBV7-9 with TRBJ1-1; 8 bases are a match to TRBD1. The germline CDR1 and CDR2 sequences are SEHNR and FQNEAQ (reference sequence). The CDR3 length is 15 residues. V lost 5 bases and J lost 5; bases outside the gene matches: 10. This chain's CDR3 is CASSLDRVGETEAFF. CDR3 DNA sequence: TGTGCCAGCAGCCTGGACAGGGTAGGAGAGACTGAAGCTTTCTTT.

The chain joins TRBV30 to TRBJ1-2; D unclear. This CDR3 is built from 14 residues. Trimming cost V 1 base and J 6 bases, with 15 bases left between them. CDR1 is GTSNPN and CDR2 is SVGIG in the germline V gene (reference sequence). CDR3 coding DNA: TGTGCCTGGAGTGGTTTTACAGAGGTACATGGCTACACCTTC. It is translated as CAWSGFTEVHGYTF.

This sequence joins TRBV29-1 and TRBJ2-1; 8 nucleotides align to TRBD2. The CDR3 sequence is 13 residues long. Germline lookup yields CDR1 SQVTM and CDR2 ANQGSEA. The CDR3 loop is CSAGTRSYNEQFF. In DNA form, the CDR3 reads TGCAGTGCCGGGACTAGATCGTACAATGAGCAGTTCTTC.

CDR3 sequence reads: CASSLAGAVATNEKLFF. CDR3 nucleotide sequence: TGTGCCAGCAGCTTAGCGGGGGCAGTAGCAACTAATGAAAAACTGTTTTTT. The chain employs TRBV11-2 and TRBJ1-4; perhaps TRBD1 as D (6 bases). With 1 base removed from V and 0 bases from J, the gap between germline ends came to 12 bases. The CDR3 spans 17 residues. Germline V lookup: CDR1 SGHAT, CDR2 FQNNGV.

The V and J genes are TRBV6-1 and TRBJ1-2, with 7 positions matching TRBD1. V shed 1 base, J shed 3 bases, and the junction held 5 bases outside the gene matches. Germline V gene lookup returns CDR1 MNHNS and CDR2 SASEGT. The CDR3 runs to 15 residues. The CDR3 is CASSEVGGGYYGYTF. CDR3 bases: TGTGCCAGCAGTGAAGTTGGAGGGGGCTACTATGGCTACACCTTC.

V and J are TRBV19 and TRBJ1-5, with D tentatively TRBD1 (6 bases). Germline V CDR1 and CDR2: LNHDA, SQIVND (reference sequence). V lost 7 bases and J lost 11, with 18 bases in between. CDR3 size: 13 residues. Written as DNA, the CDR3 is TGTGCCAGTAACATAAGGGGGTTACCGGCCCAGCATTTT. It yields the protein CASNIRGLPAQHF.

This clone was seen once. V is TRBV5-1 and J is TRBJ2-6; the match to TRBD2 covers 7 bases. Trimming removed 4 bases from V and 0 bases from J; junction bases left unmatched: 7. Looked up from germline, CDR1 is SGHRS and CDR2 is YFSETQ. The CDR3 spans 17 residues. The CDR3 nucleotides are TGCGCCAGCAGCCCCATGACGGGAGGCTCTGGGGCCAACGTCCTGACTTTC. Its protein product is CASSPMTGGSGANVLTF.

DNA for the CDR3: TGTGCCAGCAGTGTTCGGGGGGTGGCTCCAGGAAACACCATATATTTT. Its translation is CASSVRGVAPGNTIYF. V gene TRBV2 combines with J gene TRBJ1-3; a possible D gene is TRBD1 (5 bases). Germline V gene lookup returns CDR1 SNHLY and CDR2 FYNNEI. With 4 bases removed from V and 4 bases from J, the gap between germline ends came to 17 bases. This CDR3 has 16 amino acids.

The chain joins TRBV9 to TRBJ2-7; D not resolved. CDR1 and CDR2 from the germline V gene are SGDLS and YYNGEE. V lost 0 bases and J 3 bases, leaving 13 bases between the germline ends. The CDR3 is made up of 15 amino acids. The CDR3, as DNA: TGTGCCAGCAGCGTAGGTAGTGGCACGTACTACGAGCAGTACTTC. It is translated as CASSVGSGTYYEQYF.

The chain uses TRBV27 and TRBJ1-1; D unclear. The CDR3 sequence is 16 residues long. The germline V gene has CDR1 MNHEY and CDR2 SMNVEV (reference sequence). The V and J ends lost 1 base and 6 bases respectively, with 18 bases between them. CDR3: CASSLLARETLAEAFF. Written as DNA, the CDR3 is TGTGCCAGCAGTTTATTGGCCCGGGAGACTCTGGCTGAAGCTTTCTTT.

The chain links TRBV4-1 to TRBJ2-1; no clear D gene. Trimming shortened V by 2 bases and J by 2 bases, and 4 bases separated the two germline ends. The CDR3 loop spans 13 amino acids. The germline V gene has CDR1 MGHRA and CDR2 YSYEKL. The CDR3 reads CASSQIPYNEQFF. DNA for the CDR3: TGCGCCAGCAGCCAAATTCCCTACAATGAGCAGTTCTTC.

This clone has only one observation. Sequence at one end of the junction differs from germline and may be a read error. In nucleotides, the CDR3 is TGTGCCAGCAGTGACGGGACAGCCTCCGACGAGCAGTACTTC. Translated: CASSDGTASDEQYF. This chain connects TRBV2 to TRBJ2-7; TRBD1 matches 7 bases. CDR1 and CDR2 from the germline V gene are SNHLY and FYNNEI. The CDR3 consists of 14 residues.

The chain uses TRBV30 and TRBJ1-1; D call uncertain. Germline CDR1 is GTSNPN and CDR2 is SVGIG (reference sequence). The CDR3 consists of 15 residues. Between the trimmed V and J ends, which lost 2 bases and 1 base, there was a span of 14 bases. The CDR3 is CAWSTRSYRNTEAFF. DNA for the CDR3: TGTGCCTGGAGTACACGATCCTACAGGAACACTGAAGCTTTCTTT.

The chain carries TRBV4-1 and TRBJ2-2; D is undetermined. The CDR3 consists of 14 residues. CDR1 and CDR2 from the germline V gene are MGHRA and YSYEKL. Trimming took off 6 bases at V and 3 bases at J, with 11 bases between the two ends. Here the CDR3 DNA reads TGCGCCAGCAGACTGATACAAGACACCGGGGAGCTGTTTTTT. It is translated as CASRLIQDTGELFF.

In this sample, this clone turned up a few times. The chain couples TRBV27 to TRBJ2-7; D not certain. The V gene's germline CDR1 is MNHEY and CDR2 SMNVEV (reference sequence). V lost 1 base and J 0 bases, leaving 13 bases between the germline ends. This CDR3 is built from 16 residues. The CDR3 loop reads CASSLFFDTFSYEQYF. The CDR3 coding sequence is TGTGCCAGCAGTTTATTCTTCGACACGTTCTCCTACGAGCAGTACTTC.

The rearrangement links TRBV27 to TRBJ1-5; D not certain. The ends were cut back, 5 bases at V and 0 bases at J, with 8 bases in the middle. CDR1 and CDR2 (germline): MNHEY, SMNVEV (reference sequence). The CDR3 runs to 14 residues. In DNA form, the CDR3 reads TGTGCCAGCAGTCCAGTCTATAGCAATCAGCCCCAGCATTTT. This codes for CASSPVYSNQPQHF.